One sample yielded the 17 T cell receptor beta chains listed below, sequenced in a study of shared clonotypes between healthy human individuals (dated by TCRdb to the early 2020s). The method was the immunoSEQ multiplex PCR assay. The clones in this table, taken by TCRdb from immuneACCESS, are in-frame only. Not every clone is retained; where verified, under half of the shortfall comes from an unresolved V gene, and the cause of the rest is unknown. This sample comprises 2 million to 2.5 million clones, around 95% of them detected only once. Jointly, the top ten make up around 0.13% of the sample. Input material: naive CD4+ T cells sorted from blood. This specimen's cell subset or site label, per the study, means: CD45RA+ positively selected. Receptor source: a man between 18 and 29 years old in good health.

The J gene is TRBJ2-7, the V gene TRBV7-9, with TRBD2 identical over 13 bases. With 6 bases clipped from V and 2 bases from J, the junction kept 13 bases outside the gene matches. This CDR3 comprises 18 residues. In germline, CDR1 is SEHNR, CDR2 FQNEAQ (reference sequence). The CDR3: CASSLSPLAGGSPYEQYF. In DNA, the CDR3 is TGTGCCAGCAGTTTATCGCCACTAGCGGGAGGGTCGCCCTACGAGCAGTACTTC.

The chain uses TRBV7-9 and TRBJ1-3; no clear D. The CDR3 is made up of 15 amino acids. Germline V CDR1 and CDR2: SEHNR, FQNEAQ (reference sequence). V lost 3 bases, J lost 0 bases, and 9 bases lay in between. DNA of the CDR3: TGTGCCAGCAGCTTTTACGGCGACTCTGGAAACACCATATATTTT. It specifies CASSFYGDSGNTIYF.

The chain uses TRBV5-6 and TRBJ2-7; no reliable D call. Germline-derived CDR1 and CDR2 are SGHDT and YYEEEE. The V end was cut by 0 bases, the J end by 3 bases, with 10 bases between. This CDR3 spans 14 amino acids. The CDR3, as DNA: TGTGCCAGCAGCTTGGGGCACAGTGTCTACGAGCAGTACTTC. It yields the protein CASSLGHSVYEQYF. Together with reference TRBV5-6 and TRBJ2-7, the CDR3 gives the full variable domain: DAGVTQSPTHLIKTRGQQVTLRCSPKSGHDTVSWYQQALGQGPQFIFQYYEEEERQRGNFPDRFSGHQFPNYSSELNVNALLLGDSALYLCASSLGHSVYEQYFGPGTRLTVT.

The CDR3 DNA sequence: TGCGCCAGCAGCTTGGGACACCGGACCCCGACAGTAAATGAAAAACTGTTTTTT. Translated, it gives CASSLGHRTPTVNEKLFF. The chain recombines TRBV5-1 with TRBJ1-4, with a weak D call TRBD1 (5 bases). Germline V gives CDR1 SGHRS, CDR2 YFSETQ. The CDR3 length is 18 residues. V lost 0 bases, J lost 5 bases, and 20 bases lay in between.

The CDR3: CASSQNRVGNTGELFF. DNA of the CDR3: TGCGCCAGCAGCCAGAACAGGGTGGGGAACACCGGGGAGCTGTTTTTT. This chain joins TRBV4-3 and TRBJ2-2, with D perhaps TRBD1 (6 bases). V was pared by 3 bases and J by 1 base, with 12 bases between. The CDR3 has 16 amino acids. Germline lookup yields CDR1 LGHNA and CDR2 YSLEER.

The chain recombines TRBV4-1 with TRBJ2-1, with D perhaps TRBD1 or TRBD2 (6 bases each). V was clipped by 4 bases and J by 15 bases, with 28 bases between them. This CDR3 has 16 residues. CDR1 MGHRA and CDR2 YSYEKL come from the germline V gene. The CDR3 here is CASSPNIGGLAHFRFF. CDR3 in DNA: TGCGCCAGCAGCCCGAACATTGGGGGGCTAGCGCATTTTCGGTTCTTC.

As regards this clone: This specimen includes other DNA sequences encoding the same CDR3. The CDR3 loop reads CASSLGDSYNEQFF. The CDR3 nucleotides are TGCGCCAGCAGCCTCGGCGACTCCTACAATGAGCAGTTCTTC. This sequence joins TRBV5-1 and TRBJ2-1, with unresolved D. CDR3 length: 14 residues. V shed 4 bases and J shed 0 bases, with 8 bases lying between them. Germline lookup yields CDR1 SGHRS and CDR2 YFSETQ.

This chain joins TRBV10-3 and TRBJ1-4, with no clear D. The CDR3 is 14 residues long. Germline V gene sequence: CDR1 ENHRY, CDR2 SYGVKD. Deletions cut 0 bases from V and 6 bases from J, with 8 bases between. CDR3 DNA: TGTGCCATCAGTGAGTCCAGTGGGTATGAAAAACTGTTTTTT. Translation: CAISESSGYEKLFF.

This CDR3 is CASTDDYSNEQFF. The CDR3 DNA reads as TGTGCCAGCACTGATGACTACAGCAATGAGCAGTTCTTC. The rearrangement uses TRBV6-5 and TRBJ2-1, with a possible D match to TRBD2 (5 bases). V lost 7 bases and J lost 6, with 13 bases in between. From germline, CDR1 is MNHEY and CDR2 SVGAGI. This CDR3 is built from 13 residues.

The gene calls are TRBV4-1 and TRBJ2-3; 8 positions agree with TRBD1. CDR1 and CDR2 from the germline V gene are MGHRA and YSYEKL. Germline trimming cut 5 bases from V and 4 bases from J; bases unmatched to any gene: 8. This CDR3 has 15 residues. The CDR3 DNA reads as TGCGCCAGCAGCTACAGACAGGGGAGTCCAGATACGCAGTATTTT. Translation gives CASSYRQGSPDTQYF.

This chain joins TRBV25-1 and TRBJ2-7; D is unclear. CDR3 length: 13 residues. Trimming shortened V by 6 bases and J by 7 bases, and 16 bases separated the two germline ends. The germline CDR1 and CDR2 sequences are MGHDK and SYGVNS. The CDR3 coding sequence is TGTGCCAGCAGCCATGAAGGCTTTGGTGAGCAGTACTTC. Its protein is CASSHEGFGEQYF.

This clone was detected only a few times. Other DNA sequences of this sample code for an identical CDR3. The rearrangement uses TRBV25-1 and TRBJ1-2; D possibly corresponds to TRBD1 (5 bases). V lost 3 bases to trimming and J lost 3 bases, with 14 bases between them. The CDR3 runs 15 residues. The germline V gene encodes CDR1 MGHDK and CDR2 SYGVNS. The CDR3 sequence: CASSEGSGPYYGYTF. The CDR3 coding sequence is TGTGCCAGCAGTGAGGGTTCAGGGCCTTACTATGGCTACACCTTC.

The CDR3 nucleotides read TGTGCCAGCTCACCGAAAGGGGGAGTGGGGGACTATGGCTACACCTTC. The encoded protein is CASSPKGGVGDYGYTF. The chain uses TRBV18 and TRBJ1-2, with D possibly matching TRBD1 (6 bases). The CDR3 sequence is 16 residues long. Germline V lookup: CDR1 KGHSH, CDR2 LQKENI. The V end lost 3 bases, the J end lost 3 bases, and 17 bases lay between the germline ends.

The chain couples TRBV6-6 to TRBJ1-5; no definite D call. The length of the CDR3 is 14 residues. Trimming cost V 1 base and J 6 bases, with 10 bases left between them. Per germline, CDR1 MNHNY and CDR2 SVGAGI (reference sequence). The DNA of the CDR3 is TGTGCCAGCAGTTACTTCCCCAGTTCTCAGCCCCAGCATTTT. Encoded protein: CASSYFPSSQPQHF.

This clone was seen a few times. Different DNA sequences within this sample yield the same CDR3. The J gene is TRBJ2-5, the V gene TRBV9; 8 positions match TRBD1. V shed 2 bases and J 3 bases; nucleotides not matched to a gene: 0. CDR1 and CDR2 (germline): SGDLS, YYNGEE. The CDR3 runs to 13 residues. CDR3 coding DNA: TGTGCCAGCAGCGTGGACAGGGAAGAGACCCAGTACTTC. This encodes CASSVDREETQYF.

Of note for this clone: In the same sample, other DNA sequences code for this CDR3. This chain uses TRBV5-1 with TRBJ2-2, with 8 nucleotides matching TRBD1. The length of the CDR3 is 15 residues. The germline gives CDR1 SGHRS, CDR2 YFSETQ. After removal of 2 bases from V and 0 bases from J, the junction contained 0 bases not matched to a gene. In nucleotides, the CDR3 is TGCGCCAGCAGCTTACAGGGGGCGAACACCGGGGAGCTGTTTTTT. This sequence encodes CASSLQGANTGELFF.

The J gene is TRBJ1-1, the V gene TRBV5-1, with D possibly TRBD1 on 5 matching bases. CDR3 size: 13 residues. Germline CDR1 SGHRS, CDR2 YFSETQ. Trimming left V 7 bases short and J 1 base short, with 11 bases between. CDR3 coding DNA: TGCGCCAGCTTCCGGGACGAGAACACTGAAGCTTTCTTT. This sequence encodes CASFRDENTEAFF.